A selection of T cell receptor beta chains follows, all from one sample in a study of CD8+CD57+ T cells in acquired aplastic anemia. MiXCR was run by TCRdb on the reads, yielding one entry per CDR3 protein. This table has around 500,000 distinct CDR3 sequences, around 33% appearing once. The sequencing input was sorted CD4+, CD8+, or CD8+CD57+ T cells (not recorded which) from PBMCs. Receptors originate from a human donor with aplastic anemia. Both conserved end residues are part of each CDR3. A D gene is named only where the DNA matches it firmly. Some rows have no size entry. The others give once, few or many, or a class for an expanded clone.

cdr3_length: 15
v_call: TRBV2
j_call: TRBJ2-1
clone_size: -
d_call: -
cdr3_aa: CASRPLGSSYNEQFF
cdr3_nt: TGTGCCAGCAGGCCGCTAGGCAGCTCCTACAATGAGCAGTTCTTC

cdr3_length: 16
v_call: TRBV14
j_call: TRBJ1-1
clone_size: -
d_call: -
cdr3_aa: CASSQDFGRVNTEAFF
cdr3_nt: TGTGCCAGCAGCCAAGACTTCGGCAGGGTAAACACTGAAGCTTTCTTT

cdr3_length: 14
v_call: TRBV6-1
j_call: TRBJ1-5
clone_size: -
d_call: TRBD1
cdr3_aa: CASSRAGGRQPQHF
cdr3_nt: TGTGCCAGCAGTCGAGCAGGGGGTCGTCAGCCCCAGCATTTT

cdr3_length: 14
v_call: TRBV20-1
j_call: TRBJ1-4
clone_size: few
d_call: -
cdr3_aa: CSASMTATNEKLFF
cdr3_nt: TGCAGTGCTAGTATGACAGCAACTAATGAAAAACTGTTTTTT

cdr3_length: 12
v_call: TRBV19
j_call: TRBJ2-5
clone_size: -
d_call: -
cdr3_aa: CATEGILETQYF
cdr3_nt: TGTGCCACCGAAGGGATCTTGGAGACCCAGTACTTC

cdr3_length: 14
v_call: TRBV2
j_call: TRBJ2-7
clone_size: many
d_call: -
cdr3_aa: CASSDGVGSYEQYF
cdr3_nt: TGTGCCAGCAGTGACGGGGTCGGGAGCTACGAGCAGTACTTC

cdr3_length: 16
v_call: TRBV14
j_call: TRBJ2-2
clone_size: -
d_call: TRBD2
cdr3_aa: CASSHYGLAGAGELFF
cdr3_nt: TGTGCCAGCAGCCACTACGGACTAGCGGGAGCCGGGGAGCTGTTTTTT

cdr3_length: 16
v_call: TRBV10-2
j_call: TRBJ2-1
clone_size: few
d_call: TRBD1
cdr3_aa: CASSEPGQGRGNEQFF
cdr3_nt: TGCGCCAGCAGTGAGCCTGGACAGGGGAGGGGCAATGAGCAGTTCTTC

cdr3_length: 15
v_call: TRBV29-1
j_call: TRBJ2-1
clone_size: -
d_call: TRBD2
cdr3_aa: CSVEDGRFPYNEQFF
cdr3_nt: TGCAGCGTTGAAGACGGGAGGTTCCCCTACAATGAGCAGTTCTTC

cdr3_length: 18
v_call: TRBV6-2/TRBV6-3
j_call: TRBJ1-5
clone_size: few
d_call: -
cdr3_aa: CASSYSWDIQLSNQPQHF
cdr3_nt: TGTGCCAGCAGTTACTCTTGGGATATCCAGCTGAGCAATCAGCCCCAGCATTTT

cdr3_length: 13
v_call: TRBV19
j_call: TRBJ2-2
clone_size: few
d_call: -
cdr3_aa: CASSIVYPGELFF
cdr3_nt: TGTGCCAGTAGTATAGTATACCCCGGGGAGCTGTTTTTT

cdr3_length: 13
v_call: TRBV5-5
j_call: TRBJ2-1
clone_size: -
d_call: -
cdr3_aa: CASSLSNLHEQFF
cdr3_nt: TGTGCCAGCAGCTTAAGCAACCTTCATGAGCAGTTCTTC

cdr3_length: 16
v_call: TRBV19
j_call: TRBJ2-7
clone_size: -
d_call: -
cdr3_aa: CASSTVRVAAVGEQYF
cdr3_nt: TGTGCCAGTAGCACCGTGAGAGTAGCGGCCGTGGGCGAGCAGTACTTC

cdr3_length: 14
v_call: TRBV29-1
j_call: TRBJ1-2
clone_size: -
d_call: TRBD1
cdr3_aa: CSVLSGTGDHGYTF
cdr3_nt: TGCAGCGTACTATCCGGGACAGGGGATCATGGCTACACCTTC

cdr3_length: 14
v_call: TRBV29-1
j_call: TRBJ2-7
clone_size: many
d_call: TRBD1
cdr3_aa: CSVRTGEVSYEQYF
cdr3_nt: TGCAGCGTCAGGACAGGGGAAGTATCCTACGAGCAGTACTTC

cdr3_length: 16
v_call: TRBV4-2
j_call: TRBJ1-2
clone_size: few
d_call: -
cdr3_aa: CASSQDQDRYNYGYTF
cdr3_nt: TGTGCCAGCAGCCAAGATCAAGACAGGTATAACTATGGCTACACCTTC

cdr3_length: 13
v_call: TRBV12-3/TRBV12-4
j_call: TRBJ1-2
clone_size: many
d_call: -
cdr3_aa: CASSQQGIYGYTF
cdr3_nt: TGTGCCAGCAGTCAGCAGGGTATCTATGGCTACACCTTC

cdr3_length: 13
v_call: TRBV7-9
j_call: TRBJ1-1
clone_size: many
d_call: TRBD1
cdr3_aa: CASSAQGATEAFF
cdr3_nt: TGTGCCAGCAGCGCACAGGGGGCCACTGAAGCTTTCTTT

cdr3_length: 12
v_call: TRBV7-2
j_call: TRBJ1-3
clone_size: -
d_call: -
cdr3_aa: CASSRRGNTIYF
cdr3_nt: TGTGCCAGCAGCCGCCGGGGAAACACCATATATTTT

cdr3_length: 13
v_call: TRBV3-1
j_call: TRBJ1-2
clone_size: -
d_call: TRBD1
cdr3_aa: CASSQGGGRPYTF
cdr3_nt: TGTGCCAGCAGCCAAGGAGGGGGCCGTCCTTACACCTTC

cdr3_length: 12
v_call: TRBV4-2
j_call: TRBJ1-1
clone_size: -
d_call: TRBD1
cdr3_aa: CASSQPQGPAFF
cdr3_nt: TGTGCCAGCAGCCAACCACAGGGGCCAGCTTTCTTT

cdr3_length: 14
v_call: TRBV20-1
j_call: TRBJ2-5
clone_size: many
d_call: TRBD2
cdr3_aa: CSASPGLAGESQYF
cdr3_nt: TGCAGTGCTAGCCCCGGTCTAGCGGGAGAAAGCCAGTACTTC

cdr3_length: 15
v_call: TRBV2
j_call: TRBJ2-7
clone_size: -
d_call: -
cdr3_aa: CASSLTTGTTYEQYF
cdr3_nt: TGTGCCAGCAGCTTGACGACGGGGACGACCTACGAGCAGTACTTC

cdr3_length: 15
v_call: TRBV10-1
j_call: TRBJ2-5
clone_size: -
d_call: -
cdr3_aa: CASSQGTTAQETQYF
cdr3_nt: TGCGCCAGCAGCCAAGGAACAACGGCCCAAGAGACCCAGTACTTC

cdr3_length: 12
v_call: TRBV7-9
j_call: TRBJ2-5
clone_size: many
d_call: -
cdr3_aa: CASSTPSGRAYF
cdr3_nt: TGTGCCAGCAGCACTCCCAGCGGACGGGCGTACTTC

cdr3_length: 15
v_call: TRBV7-2
j_call: TRBJ1-5
clone_size: many
d_call: TRBD1
cdr3_aa: CASSLRQGAGQPQHF
cdr3_nt: TGTGCCAGCAGCTTACGACAGGGGGCTGGTCAGCCCCAGCATTTT

cdr3_length: 13
v_call: TRBV29-1
j_call: TRBJ2-1
clone_size: many
d_call: -
cdr3_aa: CSARLVLYNEQFF
cdr3_nt: TGCAGCGCAAGGTTGGTCCTTTACAATGAGCAGTTCTTC

cdr3_length: 16
v_call: TRBV11-2
j_call: TRBJ1-1
clone_size: few
d_call: -
cdr3_aa: CASSLEGARSGTEAFF
cdr3_nt: TGTGCCAGCAGCTTAGAGGGGGCGCGATCGGGGACTGAAGCTTTCTTT

cdr3_length: 14
v_call: TRBV12-3/TRBV12-4
j_call: TRBJ2-7
clone_size: few
d_call: TRBD2
cdr3_aa: CASSFTAGLNEQYF
cdr3_nt: TGTGCCAGCAGTTTTACAGCGGGGCTAAACGAGCAGTACTTC